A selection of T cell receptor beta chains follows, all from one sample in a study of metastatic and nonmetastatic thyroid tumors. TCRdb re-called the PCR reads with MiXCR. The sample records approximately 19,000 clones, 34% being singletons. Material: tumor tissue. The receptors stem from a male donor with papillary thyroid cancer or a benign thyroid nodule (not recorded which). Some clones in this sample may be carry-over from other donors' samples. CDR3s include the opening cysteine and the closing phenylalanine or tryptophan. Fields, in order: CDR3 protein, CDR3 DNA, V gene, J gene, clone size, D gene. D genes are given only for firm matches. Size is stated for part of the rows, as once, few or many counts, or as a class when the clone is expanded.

CDR3: CASSPINEQFF
DNA: TGTGCCAGCAGCCCAATCAATGAGCAGTTCTTC
V: TRBV7-2
J: TRBJ2-1
size: NA
D: NA

CDR3: CSVDEDDSYEQYF
DNA: TGCAGCGTTGACGAAGACGATTCCTACGAGCAGTACTTC
V: TRBV29-1
J: TRBJ2-7
size: NA
D: NA

CDR3: CASRTPGVYGYTF
DNA: TGTGCCAGCAGAACCCCGGGGGTCTATGGCTACACCTTC
V: TRBV6-1
J: TRBJ1-2
size: NA
D: NA

CDR3: CASSYPSPGEETQYF
DNA: TGTGCCAGCAGTTACCCATCCCCGGGAGAAGAGACCCAGTACTTC
V: TRBV28
J: TRBJ2-5
size: many
D: NA

CDR3: CASTPNQANEQFF
DNA: TGTGCCAGTACCCCTAACCAGGCCAATGAGCAGTTCTTC
V: TRBV19
J: TRBJ2-1
size: few
D: NA

CDR3: CSARGVSGAWSTDTQYF
DNA: TGCAGTGCTAGAGGGGTGTCGGGAGCGTGGAGCACAGATACGCAGTATTTT
V: TRBV20-1
J: TRBJ2-3
size: NA
D: NA

CDR3: CASSTNTGLEQFF
DNA: TGTGCCAGCAGCACGAATACAGGGCTTGAGCAGTTCTTC
V: TRBV9
J: TRBJ2-1
size: many
D: NA

CDR3: CSAHRDLTLTQYF
DNA: TGCAGTGCCCACAGGGACCTTACTCTAACCCAGTACTTC
V: TRBV20-1
J: TRBJ2-5
size: many
D: NA

CDR3: CASCACGSYNEQFF
DNA: TGTGCCAGCTGTGCATGCGGGTCCTACAATGAGCAGTTCTTC
V: TRBV11-1
J: TRBJ2-1
size: NA
D: NA

CDR3: CASRQAGGAINEQYF
DNA: TGTGCCAGCAGGCAGGCGGGGGGGGCCATTAACGAGCAGTACTTC
V: TRBV6-1
J: TRBJ2-7
size: NA
D: TRBD2

CDR3: CASSPGLAASYEQYF
DNA: TGTGCCAGCAGTCCCGGACTAGCGGCATCCTACGAGCAGTACTTC
V: TRBV28
J: TRBJ2-7
size: NA
D: TRBD2

CDR3: CASSRRVARLSIYGYEQYF
DNA: TGTGCCAGCAGCCGAAGGGTAGCGCGACTTTCGATTTACGGATACGAGCAGTACTTC
V: TRBV14
J: TRBJ2-7
size: once
D: NA

CDR3: CASSRLSSGREPYEQYF
DNA: TGTGCCAGCAGCAGACTATCCAGCGGGAGGGAACCCTACGAGCAGTACTTC
V: TRBV27
J: TRBJ2-7
size: NA
D: TRBD2

CDR3: CASSSTYEQYF
DNA: TGTGCCAGCAGCTCGACTTACGAGCAGTACTTC
V: TRBV7-9
J: TRBJ2-7
size: few
D: NA

CDR3: CASGIGGQPQHF
DNA: TGTGCCAGCGGAATTGGGGGTCAGCCCCAGCATTTT
V: TRBV28
J: TRBJ1-5
size: many
D: NA

CDR3: CASSIQGGDTQYF
DNA: TGCGCCAGCAGCATACAGGGAGGGGATACGCAGTATTTT
V: TRBV5-1
J: TRBJ2-3
size: once
D: NA

CDR3: CASSLTPTGPSYEQYF
DNA: TGCGCCAGCAGCCTTACGCCGACAGGGCCTTCCTACGAGCAGTACTTC
V: TRBV4-1
J: TRBJ2-7
size: many
D: TRBD1

CDR3: CASSPLGLGEQFF
DNA: TGTGCCAGCAGCCCCCTGGGTCTGGGTGAGCAGTTCTTC
V: TRBV7-2
J: TRBJ2-1
size: NA
D: NA

CDR3: CASSRGTSGRGLGDNEQFF
DNA: TGTGCCAGCAGCCGTGGGACTAGCGGGAGGGGTTTGGGAGACAATGAGCAGTTCTTC
V: TRBV7-3
J: TRBJ2-1
size: many
D: TRBD2

CDR3: CAWTPTSSNQPQHF
DNA: TGTGCCTGGACCCCGACCTCCAGCAATCAGCCCCAGCATTTT
V: TRBV30
J: TRBJ1-5
size: many
D: NA

CDR3: CASSGGDSYNEQFF
DNA: TGCGCCAGCAGTGGCGGGGACTCCTACAATGAGCAGTTCTTC
V: TRBV10-2
J: TRBJ2-1
size: NA
D: NA

CDR3: CASSYSGSSYEQYF
DNA: TGTGCCAGCAGTTATAGCGGGAGCTCCTACGAGCAGTACTTC
V: TRBV11-2
J: TRBJ2-7
size: NA
D: TRBD2

CDR3: CSFPLGGAGETQYF
DNA: TGCAGCTTTCCCTTGGGAGGGGCCGGAGAGACCCAGTACTTC
V: TRBV20-1
J: TRBJ2-5
size: NA
D: TRBD2

CDR3: CASSSQGRGQKGTDTQYF
DNA: TGTGCCAGCAGTTCGCAAGGGAGGGGGCAAAAGGGCACAGATACGCAGTATTTT
V: TRBV27
J: TRBJ2-3
size: many
D: NA

CDR3: CASSRQGAVYEQYF
DNA: TGTGCCAGCAGCCGACAGGGGGCGGTTTACGAGCAGTACTTC
V: TRBV12-3/TRBV12-4
J: TRBJ2-7
size: NA
D: TRBD1

CDR3: CASSLVGGRGENEQFF
DNA: TGTGCCAGCAGCTTAGTGGGGGGACGAGGTGAAAATGAGCAGTTCTTC
V: TRBV11-2
J: TRBJ2-1
size: once
D: NA

CDR3: CASNVGGAGEQYF
DNA: TGTGCCAGCAATGTCGGGGGGGCTGGAGAGCAGTACTTC
V: TRBV28
J: TRBJ2-7
size: NA
D: TRBD2

CDR3: CGSSSPPGLASNEQFF
DNA: TGTGGCAGTAGTTCCCCGCCGGGACTAGCGAGCAATGAGCAGTTCTTC
V: TRBV19
J: TRBJ2-1
size: NA
D: TRBD2

CDR3: CASSFRGDSEQYF
DNA: TGTGCCAGCAGCTTCCGGGGGGACTCCGAGCAGTACTTC
V: TRBV7-2
J: TRBJ2-7
size: once
D: TRBD2

CDR3: CASSPRTGALTGANVLTF
DNA: TGTGCCAGCTCACCTAGGACAGGGGCTCTAACTGGGGCCAACGTCCTGACTTTC
V: TRBV18
J: TRBJ2-6
size: many
D: TRBD1

CDR3: CSAPWGVYTEAFF
DNA: TGCAGTGCCCCTTGGGGGGTTTACACTGAAGCTTTCTTT
V: TRBV20-1
J: TRBJ1-1
size: NA
D: NA

CDR3: CAWSWGSDEQYF
DNA: TGTGCCTGGAGTTGGGGGAGCGACGAGCAGTACTTC
V: TRBV30
J: TRBJ2-7
size: few
D: NA